These 28 T cell receptor beta chains were all obtained from the same sample, sequenced in a study of CD8+CD57+ T cells in acquired aplastic anemia. Researchers used genomic DNA as the template to profile TCR beta VDJ and CDR3. In TCRdb, the reads were re-called with MiXCR into one record per CDR3 protein. This table holds 120,000 or so distinct CDR3 sequences, 50% to 70% found once. Sequenced patients had shown CD8+CD57+ cell expansion by flow cytometry. The specimen sequenced was sorted CD4+, CD8+, or CD8+CD57+ T cells (not recorded which) from PBMCs. The receptors were sampled from a human donor with aplastic anemia.

This chain links TRBV29-1 with TRBJ1-3; 10 bases are a match to TRBD1. This CDR3 is 14 amino acids long. V lost 6 bases, J lost 0 bases, and 2 bases stayed unmatched. Germline CDR1 SQVTM, CDR2 ANQGSEA. The CDR3 nucleotides are TGCAGCGTGTGGGACAGGGGCTCTGGAAACACCATATATTTT. Its translation is CSVWDRGSGNTIYF.

As to this clonotype: The junction differs from germline at one of its ends, possibly a read error. The chain combines TRBV10-3 with TRBJ2-1; D gene ambiguous. The CDR3 runs 14 residues. Germline-derived CDR1 and CDR2 are ENHRY and SYGVKD. CDR3 residues: CASSEGLEYNEQFF. Written as DNA, the CDR3 is TGTGCCAGCAGTGAAGGGCTAGAATACAATGAGCAGTTCTTC.

The J gene is TRBJ2-1, the V gene TRBV29-1; 12 bases line up with TRBD2. J gave up 7 bases and V 7 bases, and 5 bases lay outside the gene matches. In germline, CDR1 is SQVTM, CDR2 ANQGSEA. The CDR3 is 13 amino acids. CDR3 loop: CSAVGLAGNEQFF. CDR3 in DNA: TGCAGCGCCGTTGGACTAGCGGGGAATGAGCAGTTCTTC.

V gene TRBV5-6 combines with J gene TRBJ1-6; TRBD1 matches at 10 bases. CDR1 is SGHDT and CDR2 is YYEEEE in the germline V gene. The CDR3 runs to 15 residues. V gave up 4 bases and J gave up 8 bases; unmatched junction bases: 6. CDR3 sequence reads: CASSREGQGYSPLHF. The CDR3 DNA is TGTGCCAGCAGCCGTGAGGGACAGGGGTATTCACCCCTCCACTTT.

The V and J genes are TRBV29-1 and TRBJ2-7, with TRBD2 identical over 8 bases. V dropped 6 bases and J dropped 7; count of bases not matched to a gene: 11. The CDR3 covers 13 residues. Germline values: CDR1 SQVTM, CDR2 ANQGSEA. CDR3: CSVDGTSGAEQYF. CDR3 coding DNA: TGCAGCGTAGACGGAACTAGCGGTGCGGAGCAGTACTTC.

The count of this clonotype is one. Germline is not matched at one junction end, which may reflect a read error. This chain joins TRBV3-1 and TRBJ2-3; 7 bases map to TRBD1. The CDR3 runs 16 residues. Germline V gives CDR1 LGHDT, CDR2 YNNKEL (reference sequence). The CDR3, as DNA: TGTGCCAGCAGCCTATTGGGACAGATTTCCACAGATAAGCAGTATTTT. This codes for CASSLLGQISTDKQYF.

The chain links TRBV10-3 to TRBJ2-5, with a possible D match to TRBD2 (7 bases). V dropped 6 bases and J dropped 2 bases, with 16 bases sitting between them. Germline assignment: CDR1 ENHRY and CDR2 SYGVKD. The length of the CDR3 is 15 residues. The CDR3 region is CAIRWTRGGQETQYF. The CDR3 DNA follows: TGTGCCATCAGGTGGACTAGAGGGGGGCAAGAGACCCAGTACTTC.

V gene TRBV28 combines with J gene TRBJ1-4; D not resolved. Trimming left V 10 bases short and J 3 bases short, with 12 bases between. Germline V gene data show CDR1 as MDHEN and CDR2 as SYDVKM. The CDR3 totals 13 residues. The CDR3 DNA sequence: TGTGCCACCTTATCCGTAGCTAATGAAAAACTGTTTTTT. Amino acids: CATLSVANEKLFF. The full variable domain, in which reference TRBV28 and TRBJ1-4 provide the parts outside the CDR3, is DVKVTQSSRYLVKRTGEKVFLECVQDMDHENMFWYRQDPGLGLRLIYFSYDVKMKEKGDIPEGYSVSREKKERFSLILESASTNQTSMYLCATLSVANEKLFFGSGTQLSVL.

The CDR3 sequence: CASSYIGLPQGEDTEAFF. In DNA, the CDR3 is TGTGCCAGCAGTTATATCGGGCTCCCACAGGGGGAGGACACTGAAGCTTTCTTT. The rearrangement joins TRBV13 to TRBJ1-1, with 8 bases that match TRBD1. Germline V CDR1 and CDR2: PRHDT, FYEKMQ (reference sequence). Trimming took 6 bases from V and 3 from J; bases not matched to a gene: 18. CDR3 length: 18 amino acids.

In DNA, the CDR3 is TGTGCCATCAGTGACCCCCGACAGGGGAACACTGAAGCTTTCTTT. As protein: CAISDPRQGNTEAFF. The chain uses TRBV10-3 and TRBJ1-1; the match to TRBD1 covers 7 bases. V lost 3 bases and J lost 1; bases outside the gene matches: 5. The CDR3 is 15 residues long. Germline-derived CDR1 and CDR2 are ENHRY and SYGVKD.

This chain connects TRBV6-2 or TRBV6-3 to TRBJ2-1, with 12 bases matching TRBD2. This CDR3 region has 17 residues. CDR1 is MNHEY and CDR2 is SVGEGT in the germline V gene. Trimming cost V 2 bases and J 2 bases; bases outside gene matches: 4. This CDR3 is CASSYRTSGITYNEQFF. For the CDR3, the DNA is TGTGCCAGCAGTTACCGGACTAGCGGGATAACCTACAATGAGCAGTTCTTC.

The chain has TRBV29-1 and TRBJ2-2; D remains ambiguous. The CDR3 consists of 17 residues. V lost 3 bases to trimming and J lost 0 bases, with 17 bases between them. The germline V gene encodes CDR1 SQVTM and CDR2 ANQGSEA. The CDR3, as DNA: TGCAGCGTTGACGACCTGGACCCCAACGCGAACACCGGGGAGCTGTTTTTT. This sequence encodes CSVDDLDPNANTGELFF.

This clonotype has only one observation. V is TRBV6-5 and J is TRBJ2-7; D remains ambiguous. Germline-derived CDR1 and CDR2 are MNHEY and SVGAGI. The CDR3 runs to 9 residues. Trimming took 11 bases from V and 4 from J, leaving 6 bases between them. CDR3 protein: CAGKYEQYF. In DNA form, the CDR3 reads TGTGCCGGCAAGTACGAGCAGTACTTC.

Many counts were recorded for this clonotype. The chain joins TRBV19 to TRBJ1-5; D possibly corresponds to TRBD1 (6 bases). CDR3 length equals 16 residues. CDR1 LNHDA and CDR2 SQIVND come from the germline V gene (reference sequence). V lost 0 bases, J lost 12 bases, and 21 bases lay in between. CDR3 sequence: CASSIDLWAGERNQHF. In DNA, the CDR3 is TGTGCCAGTAGTATAGATTTGTGGGCAGGGGAAAGAAACCAGCATTTT.

This clonotype was seen more than once but under ten times. The V call is TRBV10-3, the J call TRBJ1-2; 7 nucleotides align to TRBD1. There are 16 residues in the CDR3. Germline CDR1 reads ENHRY; CDR2 reads SYGVKD. The J segment lost 4 bases and the V segment lost 11 bases, leaving 19 bases of the junction unmatched. CDR3 region: CAGRGAHTGVVYGYTF. The DNA for the CDR3 is TGTGCCGGTCGAGGGGCCCACACAGGGGTAGTCTATGGCTACACCTTC.

The chain has TRBV20-1 and TRBJ2-7; 11 bases map to TRBD2. Germline V gene data show CDR1 as DFQATT and CDR2 as SNEGSKA (reference sequence). The CDR3 contains 15 residues. Unmatched junction bases numbered 5, after V lost 3 bases and J lost 1 base. For the CDR3, the DNA is TGCAGTGCTAGCGGACTAGCGGGTGGGTCCTACGAGCAGTACTTC. It encodes CSASGLAGGSYEQYF.

There are a few counts of this clonotype. J is TRBJ2-1 and V is TRBV2, with D possibly being TRBD2 (6 bases). The CDR3 has 15 residues. CDR1 is SNHLY and CDR2 is FYNNEI in the germline V gene. V was clipped by 0 bases and J by 5 bases, with 11 bases between them. CDR3 region: CASSEADIADNEQFF. The CDR3 DNA follows: TGTGCCAGCAGTGAAGCGGATATAGCGGACAATGAGCAGTTCTTC.

V gene TRBV29-1 combines with J gene TRBJ1-1; 7 bases are a match to TRBD1. The V gene end was trimmed by 7 bases and the J gene end by 2 bases; junction bases not matched to a gene: 13. The CDR3 sequence is 15 residues long. The germline CDR1 and CDR2 sequences are SQVTM and ANQGSEA. CDR3 nucleotides: TGCAGCGGCCGAGTATTGACAGGGTCTAACACTGAAGCTTTCTTT. This sequence encodes CSGRVLTGSNTEAFF.

The chain employs TRBV10-1 and TRBJ2-3; the D gene is possibly TRBD2 (6 bases). The V gene's germline CDR1 is WNHNN and CDR2 SYGVQD (reference sequence). CDR3 length: 14 residues. The V end was cut by 0 bases, the J end by 6 bases, with 10 bases between. The CDR3 nucleotides read TGCGCCAGCAGTGAGTCGTGGAGGGTGGATACGCAGTATTTT. Amino acid sequence: CASSESWRVDTQYF.

Many counts were recorded for this clonotype. V usage is TRBV9 and J usage is TRBJ2-3, with D tentatively TRBD2 (5 bases). Looked up from germline, CDR1 is SGDLS and CDR2 is YYNGEE. The V end was cut by 3 bases, the J end by 11 bases, with 13 bases between. The CDR3 is 12 residues long. The CDR3 bases are TGTGCCAGCAGCGGGGCGGCAGAGGGGCAGTATTTT. Amino acids: CASSGAAEGQYF.

The rearrangement joins TRBV20-1 to TRBJ1-1; D is possibly TRBD1 (6 bases). Trimming took 2 bases from V and 0 from J, leaving 10 bases between them. The CDR3 is 14 residues long. CDR1 DFQATT and CDR2 SNEGSKA come from the germline V gene (reference sequence). DNA for the CDR3: TGCAGTGCTAGAAGGGGGGACCTGAACACTGAAGCTTTCTTT. The encoded protein is CSARRGDLNTEAFF.

The rearrangement uses TRBV2 and TRBJ1-5; D might be TRBD1 (6 bases). Germline V gives CDR1 SNHLY, CDR2 FYNNEI. The CDR3 runs to 15 residues. V was cut by 3 bases and J by 6 bases, with 15 bases left in between. CDR3 sequence: CASSEGALGGQPQHF. The DNA for the CDR3 is TGTGCCAGCAGTGAGGGGGCCCTCGGGGGTCAGCCCCAGCATTTT.

There are many counts of this clonotype. The rearrangement joins TRBV6-1 to TRBJ2-7, with D maybe TRBD1 (6 bases). The length of the CDR3 is 13 residues. V lost 8 bases and J 6 bases, leaving 17 bases between the germline ends. Germline assignment: CDR1 MNHNS and CDR2 SASEGT. CDR3 coding DNA: TGTGCCAGCCAGGGGAATGGTCTAGTCGAGCAGTACTTC. Protein product: CASQGNGLVEQYF.

The chain is built from TRBV15 and TRBJ1-2; no reliable D call. The CDR3 totals 13 residues. Germline V lookup: CDR1 LNHNV, CDR2 YYDKDF (reference sequence). Trimming left V 0 bases short and J 4 bases short, with 6 bases between. The CDR3 DNA sequence: TGTGCCACCAGCAGAGATCATCCCTATGGCTACACCTTC. This gives the protein CATSRDHPYGYTF.

The chain joins TRBV2 to TRBJ1-5; D gene unclear. The germline V gene encodes CDR1 SNHLY and CDR2 FYNNEI. The CDR3 covers 14 residues. Between the trimmed V and J ends, which lost 4 bases and 0 bases, there was a span of 7 bases. The CDR3 here is CASSGRISNQPQHF. The CDR3 nucleotides read TGTGCCAGCAGTGGACGGATTAGCAATCAGCCCCAGCATTTT.

The genes are TRBV14 and TRBJ2-1, with 9 bases fitting TRBD1. Germline V gene sequence: CDR1 SGHDN, CDR2 FVKESK. The ends lost 4 bases at V and 7 bases at J; junction bases unmatched: 5. This CDR3 contains 14 residues. CDR3 nucleotides: TGTGCCAGCAGCCCGCGGACAGGGGTAAATGAGCAGTTCTTC. Its protein product is CASSPRTGVNEQFF.

The rearrangement uses TRBV20-1 and TRBJ2-2, with D perhaps being TRBD1 or TRBD2 (5 bases each). This CDR3 has 14 amino acids. V dropped 6 bases and J dropped 1 base, with 12 bases sitting between them. Looked up from germline, CDR1 is DFQATT and CDR2 is SNEGSKA (reference sequence). This CDR3 reads CSARRDRNTGELFF. The CDR3 nucleotides read TGCAGTGCCCGCCGGGACCGGAACACCGGGGAGCTGTTTTTT.

This clonotype was detected only a few times. This sequence joins TRBV7-9 and TRBJ2-5, with a weak D call TRBD2 (5 bases). The CDR3 spans 12 residues. Per the germline V gene, CDR1 is SEHNR and CDR2 is FQNEAQ (reference sequence). The V end was cut by 4 bases, the J end by 4 bases, with 7 bases between. The CDR3 loop is CASSSSGETQYF. CDR3 bases: TGTGCCAGCAGCTCCAGCGGAGAGACCCAGTACTTC.